A single sample is the source of the 28 T cell receptor beta chains below, sequenced in a study of cytomegalovirus exposure and HLA in healthy donors. The PCR ran on 60 Vbeta and 13 Jbeta primers. Some clones are missing from TCRdb's copy, which holds only in-frame ones; the method was immunoSEQ multiplex PCR. The sample consists of roughly 200,000 clones, about 88% of them appearing once. The sample taken for sequencing was PBMCs. These receptors all come from a woman aged 25 to 39 in good health and CMV-seronegative.

The rearrangement joins TRBV11-3 to TRBJ2-3, with D possibly matching TRBD1 (6 bases). The CDR3 contains 12 residues. Germline V gene sequence: CDR1 SGHNT, CDR2 YENEEA. Trimming removed 5 bases at V and 6 bases at J, with 9 bases between. CDR3 nucleotides: TGTGCCAGCAGCCAGGGGTCCGATACGCAGTATTTT. Residues: CASSQGSDTQYF.

In its sample, this clone was seen once. Other DNA sequences from this sample encode an identical CDR3 as well. V usage is TRBV2 and J usage is TRBJ2-4, with 9 positions matching TRBD1. CDR1 and CDR2 from the germline V gene are SNHLY and FYNNEI. V was pared by 6 bases and J by 1 base, with 10 bases of the junction left unmatched. The CDR3 is 17 amino acids. CDR3 sequence: CASRATGGVGAKNIQYF. The CDR3 region has the DNA TGTGCCAGCAGAGCTACAGGGGGCGTAGGGGCCAAAAACATTCAGTACTTC.

The chain couples TRBV10-3 to TRBJ1-2; 8 nucleotides align to TRBD1. Germline-derived CDR1 and CDR2 are ENHRY and SYGVKD. V shed 4 bases, J shed 8 bases, and the junction held 6 bases outside the gene matches. CDR3 size: 13 residues. CDR3 DNA: TGTGCCATCAGTGGTAACCGGGACAGGGGCTACACCTTC. It specifies CAISGNRDRGYTF.

CDR3 region: CASSQAAGVTYYGYTF. For the CDR3, the DNA is TGCGCCAGCAGCCAAGCTGCCGGTGTTACCTACTATGGCTACACCTTC. The chain uses TRBV4-1 and TRBJ1-2; D gene uncertain. This CDR3 has 16 amino acids. V was pared by 1 base and J by 3 bases, with 15 bases between. CDR1 MGHRA and CDR2 YSYEKL come from the germline V gene.

The V call is TRBV27, the J call TRBJ2-3; 10 bases map to TRBD2. CDR3 length: 17 amino acids. The junction had 9 bases not matched to a gene; V was cut back by 3 bases and J by 3 bases. The V gene's germline CDR1 is MNHEY and CDR2 SMNVEV (reference sequence). The CDR3 DNA is TGTGCCAGCAGTTTCCCGCTAGCGGGAGAGGGAACAGATACGCAGTATTTT. Residues: CASSFPLAGEGTDTQYF.

This chain links TRBV28 with TRBJ2-2, with D possibly matching TRBD2 (5 bases). The CDR3 covers 15 residues. The V and J ends lost 6 bases and 4 bases respectively, with 15 bases between them. Looked up from germline, CDR1 is MDHEN and CDR2 is SYDVKM. The CDR3, as DNA: TGTGCCAGCAGCTCCCCAACTAGTGCCACCGGGGAGCTGTTTTTT. This sequence encodes CASSSPTSATGELFF.

The chain combines TRBV28 with TRBJ2-5; D gene unclear. The CDR3 is made up of 13 amino acids. In germline, CDR1 is MDHEN, CDR2 SYDVKM. The germline V and J ends were trimmed by 6 bases and 4 bases, with 12 bases remaining between them. This chain's CDR3 is CASRTSNRETQYF. CDR3 DNA sequence: TGTGCCAGCAGGACATCAAATAGAGAGACCCAGTACTTC.

The V call is TRBV6-1, the J call TRBJ1-5; TRBD1 matches at 7 bases. There are 15 residues in the CDR3. V lost 2 bases to trimming and J lost 2 bases; unmatched junction nucleotides: 3. CDR1 is MNHNS and CDR2 is SASEGT in the germline V gene. CDR3 nucleotides: TGTGCCAGCAGTGAAATGAGGGGGCGCAATCAGCCCCAGCATTTT. Encoded protein: CASSEMRGRNQPQHF.

This sequence joins TRBV15 and TRBJ2-6; D gene uncertain. Trimming shortened V by 4 bases and J by 0 bases, and 7 bases separated the two germline ends. The CDR3 contains 15 residues. Germline V lookup: CDR1 LNHNV, CDR2 YYDKDF (reference sequence). DNA of the CDR3: TGTGCCACCAGCATAGACGGCTCTGGGGCCAACGTCCTGACTTTC. Translation: CATSIDGSGANVLTF.

V usage is TRBV12-2 and J usage is TRBJ2-6; TRBD2 is taken as the D call from the table, unchecked against the DNA. TRBV12-2 represents a pseudogene. There are 16 residues in the CDR3. CDR3 sequence (DNA): TGTGCAAGTCGCTCGAACTATCGCACTGGGGCCAACGTCCTGACTTTC. Translating gives CASRSNYRTGANVLTF.

The rearrangement joins TRBV7-3 to TRBJ2-1, with 7 bases matching TRBD1. The germline V gene encodes CDR1 SGHTA and CDR2 FQGTGA. The J segment lost 0 bases and the V segment lost 5 bases, leaving 4 bases of the junction unmatched. This CDR3 region has 15 residues. CDR3 sequence reads: CASSLQGSSYNEQFF. The CDR3 DNA sequence: TGTGCCAGCAGCCTACAGGGGAGCTCCTACAATGAGCAGTTCTTC.

This clone was observed once. V gene TRBV27 combines with J gene TRBJ1-2, with 9 bases lining up with TRBD1. The germline CDR1 and CDR2 sequences are MNHEY and SMNVEV (reference sequence). The CDR3 is made up of 15 amino acids. V trimming: 6 bases; J trimming: 5 bases; junction bases outside the gene matches: 10. The CDR3 nucleotides read TGTGCCAGCAGATCCACAGGGGGCGCGATTTATGGCTACACCTTC. The encoded protein is CASRSTGGAIYGYTF.

This clone was observed once. This chain links TRBV9 with TRBJ2-2; unclear D gene. The ends were cut back, 0 bases at V and 2 bases at J, with 11 bases in the middle. Germline CDR1 reads SGDLS; CDR2 reads YYNGEE. The CDR3 consists of 16 residues. CDR3 amino acids: CASSVGSAANTGELFF. The CDR3 DNA sequence: TGTGCCAGCAGCGTAGGGTCGGCGGCTAACACCGGGGAGCTGTTTTTT.

The rearrangement joins TRBV27 to TRBJ2-7; a possible D gene is TRBD1 (5 bases). The CDR3 covers 15 residues. Germline CDR1 MNHEY, CDR2 SMNVEV (reference sequence). Trimming took off 7 bases at V and 6 bases at J, with 22 bases between the two ends. In DNA form, the CDR3 reads TGTGCCAGCATAAATAGGCGGCAGGGTTCGGTCGAGCAGTACTTC. It translates to CASINRRQGSVEQYF.

This chain joins TRBV5-4 and TRBJ1-1, with D uncertain. The germline CDR1 and CDR2 sequences are SGHNT and YYREEE (reference sequence). V was pared by 1 base and J by 1 base, with 11 bases between. The CDR3 is 15 amino acids. The CDR3 DNA reads as TGTGCCAGCAGCTTGATGGGAGGGAGGAACACTGAAGCTTTCTTT. It translates to CASSLMGGRNTEAFF.

This clone appeared once. The chain recombines TRBV11-2 with TRBJ2-2, with 11 bases lining up with TRBD2. Looked up from germline, CDR1 is SGHAT and CDR2 is FQNNGV. The J segment lost 5 bases and the V segment lost 5 bases, leaving 7 bases of the junction unmatched. The CDR3 is 16 residues long. CDR3 amino acids: CASSPSGGSQTGELFF. As DNA, the CDR3 is TGTGCCAGCAGCCCTAGCGGGGGGTCCCAGACCGGGGAGCTGTTTTTT.

This clone was found once. The rearrangement joins TRBV5-6 to TRBJ1-1, with D possibly matching TRBD1 (5 bases). This CDR3 contains 13 residues. The V end was cut by 1 base, the J end by 6 bases, with 10 bases between. The germline V gene encodes CDR1 SGHDT and CDR2 YYEEEE. The CDR3, as DNA: TGTGCCAGCAGCTTGCCTTCGGGGGCTGAAGCTTTCTTT. It is translated as CASSLPSGAEAFF.

The CDR3 DNA reads as TGCGCCAGCAGCTTGACAGGACAGGGTGGTTCCTACGAGCAGTACTTC. Translation gives CASSLTGQGGSYEQYF. The chain couples TRBV5-1 to TRBJ2-7; 8 bases align to TRBD1. Trimming took 1 base from V and 1 from J; bases not matched to a gene: 7. The germline V gene encodes CDR1 SGHRS and CDR2 YFSETQ. The CDR3 extends over 16 amino acids.

The chain combines TRBV9 with TRBJ2-1; D is undetermined. Trimming cost V 2 bases and J 4 bases, with 10 bases left between them. The CDR3 is 14 residues long. In germline, CDR1 is SGDLS, CDR2 YYNGEE. The CDR3 here is CASSVGPQYNEQFF. The CDR3 bases are TGTGCCAGCAGCGTTGGGCCTCAGTACAATGAGCAGTTCTTC.

This clone was detected once. The genes are TRBV9 and TRBJ2-3; 7 nucleotides agree with TRBD2. Germline V lookup: CDR1 SGDLS, CDR2 YYNGEE. Losses at the gene ends were 3 bases for V and 3 bases for J; bases not matched to a gene: 10. The CDR3 is 16 residues long. The CDR3 loop reads CASSGELASLTDTQYF. DNA of the CDR3: TGTGCCAGCAGCGGAGAACTAGCGTCGCTGACAGATACGCAGTATTTT.

This clone occurred a few times. The rearrangement joins TRBV28 to TRBJ1-2; 11 bases fit TRBD1. The CDR3 length is 13 residues. Germline V lookup: CDR1 MDHEN, CDR2 SYDVKM. With V trimmed by 11 bases and J by 8 bases, 10 bases remained unmatched. The CDR3, as DNA: TGTGCCGTCGAGGAGGACAGGGGGCTCGGCTACACCTTC. This encodes CAVEEDRGLGYTF.

This clone was recorded only once. V usage is TRBV6-4 and J usage is TRBJ2-1, with D perhaps matching TRBD2 (5 bases). Between the trimmed V and J ends, which lost 2 bases and 2 bases, there was a span of 10 bases. The CDR3 is made up of 15 amino acids. Germline V lookup: CDR1 MRHNA, CDR2 SNTAGT. The CDR3 sequence is CASSDGDYTYNEQFF. Here the CDR3 DNA reads TGTGCCAGCAGTGACGGAGACTACACCTACAATGAGCAGTTCTTC.

The rearrangement joins TRBV4-2 to TRBJ2-3; 15 bases map to TRBD2. J lost 3 bases, V lost 0 bases, and 13 bases had no gene match. This CDR3 has 21 residues. From germline, CDR1 is LGHNA and CDR2 YNFKEQ. The CDR3 sequence is CASSQDFVTGLAGGITDTQYF. CDR3 coding DNA: TGTGCCAGCAGCCAAGATTTTGTCACGGGACTAGCGGGAGGAATAACAGATACGCAGTATTTT.

This chain joins TRBV28 and TRBJ1-5; D perhaps matches TRBD1 (5 bases). The V gene lost 6 bases and the J gene lost 0 bases, with 12 bases spanning the gap. CDR3 length: 15 residues. Germline CDR1 and CDR2: MDHEN and SYDVKM. The CDR3 coding sequence is TGTGCCAGCAGCTGGGAGGGGTTTAGCAATCAGCCCCAGCATTTT. This translates into CASSWEGFSNQPQHF.

The gene calls are TRBV5-6 and TRBJ1-1, with TRBD1 matching 8 bases. V gave up 4 bases and J gave up 6 bases; unmatched junction bases: 8. The CDR3 covers 14 residues. Germline CDR1 reads SGHDT; CDR2 reads YYEEEE. The CDR3, as DNA: TGTGCCAGCAGCGGGAGACAGGGGCCCGCTGAAGCTTTCTTT. Translating it yields CASSGRQGPAEAFF.

CDR3 bases: TGTGCCAGTAGTACCTCACACGGGAATGGGGAGCTGTTTTTT. This codes for CASSTSHGNGELFF. J is TRBJ2-2 and V is TRBV19, with TRBD2 as a possible D gene (5 bases). V was shortened by 4 bases and J by 8 bases, with 14 bases between the two germline ends. Germline CDR1 is LNHDA and CDR2 is SQIVND (reference sequence). This CDR3 is 14 amino acids long. Variable domain in full (rest from reference TRBV19 and TRBJ2-2): DGGITQSPKYLFRKEGQNVTLSCEQNLNHDAMYWYRQDPGQGLRLIYYSQIVNDFQKGDIAEGYSVSREKKESFPLTVTSAQKNPTAFYLCASSTSHGNGELFFGEGSRLTVL.

The chain combines TRBV15 with TRBJ2-3; D is unclear. Trimming stripped 1 base from V and 0 bases from J, with 8 bases between. The germline V gene has CDR1 LNHNV and CDR2 YYDKDF (reference sequence). This CDR3 contains 15 residues. CDR3 sequence: CATSRVFESTDTQYF. In nucleotides, the CDR3 is TGTGCCACCAGCAGAGTGTTCGAGAGCACAGATACGCAGTATTTT.

The chain is built from TRBV5-1 and TRBJ1-2; 9 nucleotides match TRBD1. From germline, CDR1 is SGHRS and CDR2 YFSETQ. There are 16 residues in the CDR3. After removal of 5 bases from V and 4 bases from J, the junction contained 12 bases not matched to a gene. The CDR3 DNA reads as TGCGCCAGCAGTTCAACAGGGGGCAACGCCCTCTATGGCTACACCTTC. This translates into CASSSTGGNALYGYTF.